These 18 T cell receptor beta chains share one sample of origin, sequenced in a study of blood T cell repertoires in COVID-19. TCRdb keeps only in-frame clones here, not all; method: immunoSEQ multiplex PCR. The sample carries about 85,000 clones, around 88% recorded once. The sequenced sample was peripheral blood. These receptor sequences come from a woman over 75 with acute or convalescent COVID-19.

The chain is built from TRBV29-1 and TRBJ2-3; 7 positions match TRBD1. V lost 6 bases to trimming and J lost 3 bases; unmatched junction nucleotides: 9. This CDR3 has 14 residues. In germline, CDR1 is SQVTM, CDR2 ANQGSEA. The CDR3 loop is CSVSGQLLTDTQYF. CDR3 DNA: TGCAGCGTGTCGGGACAGCTGTTGACAGATACGCAGTATTTT.

The chain has TRBV18 and TRBJ1-2; possible D gene TRBD1, 5 bases. Germline V gene lookup returns CDR1 KGHSH and CDR2 LQKENI. The CDR3 loop spans 14 amino acids. The germline V and J ends were trimmed by 3 bases and 7 bases, with 15 bases remaining between them. CDR3 protein: CASSPGPTGSGYTF. In DNA form, the CDR3 reads TGTGCCAGCTCACCCGGGCCTACAGGTTCTGGCTACACCTTC.

J is TRBJ1-2 and V is TRBV7-2; the D gene is possibly TRBD1 (6 bases). Germline V gene lookup returns CDR1 SGHTA and CDR2 FQGNSA. V was trimmed by 2 bases and J by 4 bases, leaving 11 bases between them. This CDR3 is built from 14 residues. The CDR3 reads CASSLRKQGYGYTF. The CDR3 coding sequence is TGTGCCAGCAGCTTACGGAAACAGGGCTATGGCTACACCTTC.

This chain joins TRBV19 and TRBJ1-1; tentatively, D is TRBD1 (6 bases). The CDR3 is 14 amino acids. The germline V and J ends were trimmed by 10 bases and 0 bases, with 15 bases remaining between them. From germline, CDR1 is LNHDA and CDR2 SQIVND (reference sequence). CDR3 DNA: TGTGCCACCTCGACAGGCCCCCTGAACACTGAAGCTTTCTTT. It specifies CATSTGPLNTEAFF.

The chain is built from TRBV4-2 and TRBJ1-5; 8 bases are shared with TRBD1. This CDR3 is built from 13 residues. The germline CDR1 and CDR2 sequences are LGHNA and YNFKEQ. With V trimmed by 3 bases and J by 11 bases, 6 bases remained unmatched. This CDR3 is CASSQDRDKTQHF. The DNA for the CDR3 is TGTGCCAGCAGCCAGGACAGGGATAAGACCCAGCATTTT.

The chain carries TRBV13 and TRBJ2-2; 9 bases are a match to TRBD2. Germline V lookup: CDR1 PRHDT, CDR2 FYEKMQ (reference sequence). This CDR3 is 18 amino acids long. J lost 5 bases, V lost 5 bases, and 15 bases had no gene match. CDR3 bases: TGTGCCAGCAGCCCAGAGCAGATTAGCGGGAGAAGAACCGGGGAGCTGTTTTTT. Residues: CASSPEQISGRRTGELFF.

In its sample, this clone was seen a few times. This chain uses TRBV4-3 with TRBJ2-3; D might be TRBD2 (7 bases). The CDR3 sequence is 16 residues long. V was clipped by 0 bases and J by 2 bases, with 12 bases between them. Germline V lookup: CDR1 LGHNA, CDR2 YSLEER. DNA for the CDR3: TGCGCCAGCAGCCAAGATCGCGGGGGCGACACAGATACGCAGTATTTT. Amino acid sequence: CASSQDRGGDTDTQYF.

The genes are TRBV5-8 and TRBJ2-5, with TRBD2 identical over 9 bases. V was pared by 3 bases and J by 4 bases, with 13 bases of the junction left unmatched. Germline-derived CDR1 and CDR2 are SGHTS and YDEGEE. The CDR3 consists of 17 residues. In nucleotides, the CDR3 is TGTGCCAGCAGCTGGAGTTTGCTAGCGGGGTGGGGAGAGACCCAGTACTTC. This codes for CASSWSLLAGWGETQYF.

The genes are TRBV7-3 and TRBJ2-3, with 13 positions matching TRBD2. V trimming: 5 bases; J trimming: 2 bases; junction bases outside the gene matches: 4. The CDR3 loop spans 16 amino acids. Germline CDR1 reads SGHTA; CDR2 reads FQGTGA. In nucleotides, the CDR3 is TGTGCCAGCAGCCCCGGGACTAGCGGGGCCACAGATACGCAGTATTTT. Protein sequence: CASSPGTSGATDTQYF.

The V and J genes are TRBV19 and TRBJ2-4; TRBD2 matches at 10 bases. V gave up 3 bases and J gave up 2 bases; unmatched junction bases: 10. CDR3 size: 18 residues. Germline values: CDR1 LNHDA, CDR2 SQIVND (reference sequence). The CDR3 loop reads CASSIESGGAFTKNIQYF. The CDR3 DNA is TGTGCCAGTAGTATTGAAAGCGGGGGGGCCTTTACCAAAAACATTCAGTACTTC.

The chain carries TRBV29-1 and TRBJ2-7; 9 bases align to TRBD2. The CDR3 totals 13 residues. CDR1 is SQVTM and CDR2 is ANQGSEA in the germline V gene. The trim removed 4 bases at V and 5 bases at J, leaving 6 bases unmatched. The CDR3 spells CSVGGLAGNEQYF. The CDR3 DNA sequence: TGCAGCGTTGGAGGGCTAGCGGGAAACGAGCAGTACTTC.

This clone was counted once. V usage is TRBV6-5 and J usage is TRBJ2-2; 9 bases line up with TRBD1. CDR3 length: 14 amino acids. With 10 bases clipped from V and 1 base from J, the junction kept 4 bases outside the gene matches. CDR1 and CDR2 from the germline V gene are MNHEY and SVGAGI. CDR3 nucleotides: TGTGCCATCCCGGGACAGGGGAACACCGGGGAGCTGTTTTTT. Protein sequence: CAIPGQGNTGELFF.

V and J are TRBV5-1 and TRBJ2-7; D is ambiguous. The CDR3 is 13 residues long. V dropped 5 bases and J dropped 6 bases, with 15 bases sitting between them. The germline gives CDR1 SGHRS, CDR2 YFSETQ. CDR3 in DNA: TGCGCCAGCAGGCAGGTCCAATCAATCGAGCAGTACTTC. It encodes CASRQVQSIEQYF.

As DNA, the CDR3 is TGTGCCAGTACTGGCGGCGGCTCCTCTGGGGCCAACGTCCTGACTTTC. This encodes CASTGGGSSGANVLTF. The genes are TRBV19 and TRBJ2-6; D not certain. CDR1 LNHDA and CDR2 SQIVND come from the germline V gene (reference sequence). This CDR3 spans 16 amino acids. Trimming removed 7 bases from V and 0 bases from J, with 13 bases in between.

The V call is TRBV5-1, the J call TRBJ2-2, with a possible D match to TRBD1 (5 bases). From germline, CDR1 is SGHRS and CDR2 YFSETQ. There are 16 residues in the CDR3. With 0 bases removed from V and 1 base from J, the gap between germline ends came to 10 bases. The CDR3 reads CASSLAGKMNTGELFF. The CDR3 nucleotides are TGCGCCAGCAGCTTGGCAGGGAAAATGAACACCGGGGAGCTGTTTTTT.

V usage is TRBV6-5 and J usage is TRBJ1-1; D is possibly TRBD1 (6 bases). V was clipped by 11 bases and J by 5 bases, with 9 bases between them. The germline V gene has CDR1 MNHEY and CDR2 SVGAGI. The CDR3 is 10 residues long. CDR3 sequence: CAVQGTEAFF. CDR3 in DNA: TGTGCCGTACAGGGTACTGAAGCTTTCTTT.

V usage is TRBV27 and J usage is TRBJ2-3, with 9 positions matching TRBD1. Germline V gene data show CDR1 as MNHEY and CDR2 as SMNVEV (reference sequence). With 0 bases clipped from V and 5 bases from J, the junction kept 6 bases outside the gene matches. The CDR3 spans 16 residues. In nucleotides, the CDR3 is TGTGCCAGCAGTTTATCAAACAGGGGGCTGGGAGATACGCAGTATTTT. Translating gives CASSLSNRGLGDTQYF.

V and J are TRBV7-3 and TRBJ2-3; no firm D call. V shed 4 bases and J shed 4 bases, with 9 bases lying between them. The CDR3 loop spans 13 amino acids. Germline CDR1 is SGHTA and CDR2 is FQGTGA. The CDR3 DNA reads TGTGCCAGCAGCTCAACCACTTCAGATACGCAGTATTTT. As protein: CASSSTTSDTQYF.